What follows are 21 T cell receptor beta chains derived from one specimen sequenced in a study of shared clonotypes between healthy human individuals. Repertoires were generated with immunoSEQ multiplex PCR, while TCRdb's copy carries only in-frame clones and drops some. The sample comprises fewer than 400,000 clones, roughly 70% of which are singletons, and about 9.4% rests with the top ten. The specimen sequenced was memory CD4+ T cells sorted from blood. The subset denotes: CD45RA-negative fraction. The receptors originated from a man in his thirties or forties in good health.

A few counts support this clone. The CDR3 DNA reads as TGCGCCAGCAGGGCTACTGGGGCCAACGTCCTGACTTTC. It encodes CASRATGANVLTF. The chain recombines TRBV10-1 with TRBJ2-6; no definite D call. Germline loops: CDR1 WNHNN, CDR2 SYGVQD (reference sequence). CDR3 length: 13 residues. Trimming pared 6 bases from V and 2 bases from J, leaving 5 bases between.

The chain is built from TRBV2 and TRBJ1-6; D gene ambiguous. In germline, CDR1 is SNHLY, CDR2 FYNNEI. The CDR3 length is 11 residues. V was cut by 5 bases and J by 4 bases, with 0 bases left in between. The CDR3 coding sequence is TGTGCCAGCAGTTATAATTCACCCCTCCACTTT. Translating gives CASSYNSPLHF.

V gene TRBV15 combines with J gene TRBJ1-4, with TRBD1 identical over 7 bases. This CDR3 contains 16 residues. Germline V gene sequence: CDR1 LNHNV, CDR2 YYDKDF (reference sequence). V lost 6 bases and J lost 10; bases outside the gene matches: 17. The CDR3 here is CATSETGRFNRGKLFF. The CDR3 DNA is TGTGCCACCAGTGAGACAGGGCGCTTTAACCGGGGAAAACTGTTTTTT.

This chain links TRBV15 with TRBJ2-3; no firm D call. CDR3 length: 12 residues. V shed 4 bases and J shed 1 base, with 3 bases lying between them. Germline V gene sequence: CDR1 LNHNV, CDR2 YYDKDF (reference sequence). CDR3 residues: CATSTRTDTQYF. CDR3 nucleotide sequence: TGTGCCACCAGCACTCGCACAGATACGCAGTATTTT.

V usage is TRBV6-1 and J usage is TRBJ2-6; D remains unclear. The V gene lost 6 bases and the J gene lost 0 bases, with 9 bases spanning the gap. The CDR3 is 15 amino acids. Germline V gene lookup returns CDR1 MNHNS and CDR2 SASEGT. The CDR3 loop is CASRTSSSGANVLTF. The CDR3 DNA reads TGTGCCAGCAGGACCAGTAGCTCTGGGGCCAACGTCCTGACTTTC.

The CDR3 nucleotides are TGTGCCAGTGGGGTGACGGCCGGGGAGCTGTTTTTT. Its protein is CASGVTAGELFF. The chain is built from TRBV19 and TRBJ2-2; no definite D call. CDR1 is LNHDA, CDR2 SQIVND, per germline (reference sequence). Trimming stripped 8 bases from V and 6 bases from J, with 10 bases between. CDR3 length: 12 amino acids.

In its sample, this clone was seen a few times. The chain joins TRBV5-5 to TRBJ2-2; D remains unclear. The CDR3 has 13 amino acids. The germline V gene encodes CDR1 SGHKS and CDR2 YYEKEE (reference sequence). Between the trimmed V and J ends, which lost 1 base and 6 bases, there was a span of 7 bases. The CDR3 sequence: CASSLLSAGELFF. CDR3 DNA sequence: TGTGCCAGCAGCTTGTTATCAGCCGGGGAGCTGTTTTTT.

The V gene is TRBV7-2, the J gene TRBJ2-3; D is unclear. Germline V gives CDR1 SGHTA, CDR2 FQGNSA. Trimming stripped 1 base from V and 2 bases from J, with 7 bases between. CDR3 length equals 14 residues. The CDR3 sequence is CASSLVSNTDTQYF. Written as DNA, the CDR3 is TGTGCCAGCAGCTTAGTTTCCAACACAGATACGCAGTATTTT.

This rearrangement joins TRBV5-1 to TRBJ1-4; perhaps TRBD1 as D (5 bases). The CDR3 has 17 amino acids. In germline, CDR1 is SGHRS, CDR2 YFSETQ. V lost 0 bases to trimming and J lost 4 bases, with 16 bases between them. The CDR3 spells CASSLGQGGFFNEKLFF. CDR3 nucleotide sequence: TGCGCCAGCAGCTTGGGGCAGGGAGGATTTTTTAATGAAAAACTGTTTTTT.

This chain uses TRBV4-2 with TRBJ1-4; D might be TRBD1 (6 bases). The length of the CDR3 is 16 residues. Germline loops: CDR1 LGHNA, CDR2 YNFKEQ. V was cut by 3 bases and J by 8 bases, with 19 bases left in between. CDR3 DNA sequence: TGTGCCAGCAGCCAGGGGGCTGAGGCCCTAAGGGAAAAACTGTTTTTT. It encodes CASSQGAEALREKLFF.

The chain uses TRBV5-4 and TRBJ2-5; D possibly uses TRBD1 or TRBD2 (5 bases each). The CDR3 loop spans 16 amino acids. Per germline, CDR1 SGHNT and CDR2 YYREEE (reference sequence). Trimming shortened V by 4 bases and J by 5 bases, and 21 bases separated the two germline ends. The CDR3 bases are TGTGCCAGCAGCCCCGGGACGTCGCTTTACAGGGAGACCCAGTACTTC. Amino acid sequence: CASSPGTSLYRETQYF.

The chain joins TRBV27 to TRBJ2-1, with D uncertain. The V and J ends lost 3 bases and 3 bases respectively, with 6 bases between them. Germline-derived CDR1 and CDR2 are MNHEY and SMNVEV (reference sequence). The CDR3 runs to 13 residues. CDR3 sequence (DNA): TGTGCCAGCAGTTTTGCTGGCTACAATGAGCAGTTCTTC. Protein sequence: CASSFAGYNEQFF.

This chain links TRBV7-9 with TRBJ2-1; 9 bases line up with TRBD1. The CDR3 is 15 residues long. The V gene end was trimmed by 5 bases and the J gene end by 5 bases; junction bases not matched to a gene: 7. Germline CDR1 SEHNR, CDR2 FQNEAQ (reference sequence). CDR3 residues: CASSKGDRAHNEQFF. The CDR3 region has the DNA TGTGCCAGCAGCAAGGGGGACAGGGCTCACAATGAGCAGTTCTTC.

The chain couples TRBV7-9 to TRBJ2-2; D is possibly TRBD1 or TRBD2 (6 bases each). Trimming pared 5 bases from V and 8 bases from J, leaving 18 bases between. CDR1 is SEHNR and CDR2 is FQNEAQ in the germline V gene (reference sequence). The CDR3 totals 15 residues. The CDR3 sequence is CASSTDRRAPGELFF. CDR3 DNA sequence: TGTGCCAGCAGCACCGACAGGAGGGCCCCGGGGGAGCTGTTTTTT.

CDR3 in DNA: TGTGCCAGCAGTGAATACTCATTTGGCTACACCTTC. This codes for CASSEYSFGYTF. This chain joins TRBV6-1 and TRBJ1-2; D remains unclear. The ends were cut back, 2 bases at V and 7 bases at J, with 8 bases in the middle. This CDR3 spans 12 amino acids. Germline CDR1 and CDR2: MNHNS and SASEGT.

The rearrangement uses TRBV27 and TRBJ2-7, with 7 bases that match TRBD1. V lost 2 bases to trimming and J lost 2 bases; unmatched junction nucleotides: 6. Looked up from germline, CDR1 is MNHEY and CDR2 is SMNVEV (reference sequence). The CDR3 runs 15 residues. DNA for the CDR3: TGTGCCAGCAGTTTAGGGCAGGGGGTTGCCTACGAGCAGTACTTC. Protein product: CASSLGQGVAYEQYF.

This clone was counted a few times. The chain links TRBV7-9 to TRBJ2-1, with D perhaps matching TRBD1 or TRBD2 (5 bases each). Trimming removed 5 bases at V and 7 bases at J, with 18 bases between. CDR1 is SEHNR and CDR2 is FQNEAQ in the germline V gene (reference sequence). The CDR3 runs 15 residues. The CDR3 here is CASSPKVREGNEQFF. CDR3 bases: TGTGCCAGCAGCCCCAAGGTCCGTGAGGGGAATGAGCAGTTCTTC.

As concerns this clone: This CDR3 is missing its conserved last phenylalanine or tryptophan, likely due to a read error. The CDR3 coding sequence is TGTGCCAGCAGCTTAGATTGGACAGCTACATATGGCTACACCCTC. The encoded protein is CASSLDWTATYGYTL. V is TRBV7-2 and J is TRBJ1-2, with a weak D call TRBD1 (6 bases). CDR1 SGHTA and CDR2 FQGNSA come from the germline V gene. The CDR3 totals 15 residues. The V end lost 1 base, the J end lost 5 bases, and 14 bases lay between the germline ends.

V usage is TRBV30 and J usage is TRBJ2-1; D is unclear. Trimming pared 2 bases from V and 4 bases from J, leaving 6 bases between. The length of the CDR3 is 12 residues. Germline V gives CDR1 GTSNPN, CDR2 SVGIG (reference sequence). CDR3 in amino acids: CAWSLGYNEQFF. The CDR3 DNA reads TGTGCCTGGAGTTTGGGTTACAATGAGCAGTTCTTC.

V is TRBV6-1 and J is TRBJ2-7; possible D gene TRBD1, 6 bases. CDR3 length equals 16 residues. Trimming removed 4 bases from V and 2 bases from J, with 18 bases in between. CDR1 and CDR2 from the germline V gene are MNHNS and SASEGT. CDR3 bases: TGTGCCAGCAGTGGACGTCTCGGGACAACGACCTACGAGCAGTACTTC. Its protein is CASSGRLGTTTYEQYF.

This clone showed up just once. V usage is TRBV2 and J usage is TRBJ2-3; D gene unclear. The CDR3 runs to 13 residues. The germline V and J ends were trimmed by 7 bases and 6 bases, with 14 bases remaining between them. Germline values: CDR1 SNHLY, CDR2 FYNNEI. CDR3 sequence (DNA): TGTGCCAGCAAATTCGGCCGCATTGATACGCAGTATTTT. Translating gives CASKFGRIDTQYF.